These 13 T cell receptor beta chains share one sample of origin, sequenced in a study of blood T cell repertoires in COVID-19. The protocol was immunoSEQ multiplex PCR, while the TCRdb copy is restricted to in-frame clones and leaves out a portion. The sample includes 300,000 to 350,000 clones, nearly 90% of them seen just once. Sample: PBMCs or T cells enriched from blood (not recorded which). These receptors came from a woman between 18 and 30 years old with acute COVID-19.

The chain employs TRBV4-2 and TRBJ1-5, with a weak D call TRBD1 (5 bases). V was clipped by 3 bases and J by 0 bases, with 9 bases between them. This CDR3 region has 15 residues. Germline loops: CDR1 LGHNA, CDR2 YNFKEQ. The CDR3, as DNA: TGTGCCAGCAGCCACTCCAGGGATAGCAATCAGCCCCAGCATTTT. This gives the protein CASSHSRDSNQPQHF.

The rearrangement uses TRBV9 and TRBJ1-1; 8 positions match TRBD1. From germline, CDR1 is SGDLS and CDR2 YYNGEE. CDR3 length equals 15 residues. With V trimmed by 4 bases and J by 3 bases, 8 bases remained unmatched. CDR3 protein: CASSPRTGKYTEAFF. The CDR3, as DNA: TGTGCCAGCAGCCCTCGGACAGGGAAATACACTGAAGCTTTCTTT. Using reference TRBV9 and TRBJ1-1 for the parts outside the CDR3, the full variable domain is DSGVTQTPKHLITATGQRVTLRCSPRSGDLSVYWYQQSLDQGLQFLIQYYNGEERAKGNILERFSAQQFPDLHSELNLSSLELGDSALYFCASSPRTGKYTEAFFGQGTRLTVV.

The gene calls are TRBV9 and TRBJ2-1; 12 positions agree with TRBD2. Germline V gene sequence: CDR1 SGDLS, CDR2 YYNGEE. Trimming removed 5 bases from V and 9 bases from J; junction bases left unmatched: 9. The CDR3 is 15 residues long. The CDR3 DNA reads as TGTGCCAGCAGGGGAGGACTAGCGGGGACGGCTGAGCAGTTCTTC. The encoded protein is CASRGGLAGTAEQFF.

This clone appeared once. The chain couples TRBV27 to TRBJ1-2; unclear D gene. The CDR3 runs 14 residues. The germline V gene has CDR1 MNHEY and CDR2 SMNVEV (reference sequence). V lost 5 bases and J 2 bases, leaving 12 bases between the germline ends. The CDR3 protein is CASSLAEANYGYTF. The CDR3 DNA sequence: TGTGCCAGCAGTCTCGCCGAGGCCAACTATGGCTACACCTTC.

The V and J genes are TRBV9 and TRBJ2-5, with 7 bases matching TRBD2. CDR1 SGDLS and CDR2 YYNGEE come from the germline V gene. This CDR3 has 15 amino acids. The V gene end was trimmed by 0 bases and the J gene end by 4 bases; junction bases not matched to a gene: 6. CDR3 sequence reads: CASSVGQREGETQYF. Here the CDR3 DNA reads TGTGCCAGCAGCGTAGGGCAGCGGGAAGGAGAGACCCAGTACTTC.

The rearrangement links TRBV12-3 or TRBV12-4 to TRBJ1-1, with D uncertain. V was trimmed by 8 bases and J by 4 bases, leaving 14 bases between them. This CDR3 has 13 amino acids. Written as DNA, the CDR3 is TGTGCCAGCTCCCCCCAGGTCAGCACTGAAGCTTTCTTT. Translation gives CASSPQVSTEAFF.

The chain has TRBV18 and TRBJ1-1, with 7 bases fitting TRBD1. Germline V lookup: CDR1 KGHSH, CDR2 LQKENI. The CDR3 length is 15 residues. Trimming at V came to 6 bases and at J to 0 bases, leaving 7 bases not matched to a gene. This chain's CDR3 is CASSQTGTVNTEAFF. CDR3 DNA sequence: TGTGCCAGCTCGCAAACCGGGACAGTGAACACTGAAGCTTTCTTT. The full variable domain, completed using reference TRBV18 and TRBJ1-1, is NAGVMQNPRHLVRRRGQEARLRCSPMKGHSHVYWYRQLPEEGLKFMVYLQKENIIDESGMPKERFSAEFPKEGPSILRIQQVVRGDSAAYFCASSQTGTVNTEAFFGQGTRLTVV.

This clone has just one count. The J gene is TRBJ2-3, the V gene TRBV9, with D possibly being TRBD2 (6 bases). The V gene lost 2 bases and the J gene lost 2 bases, with 12 bases spanning the gap. The CDR3 is 15 residues long. The germline V gene has CDR1 SGDLS and CDR2 YYNGEE. CDR3 sequence reads: CASSVGTHPTDTQYF. The CDR3 DNA sequence: TGTGCCAGCAGCGTTGGGACTCACCCCACAGATACGCAGTATTTT.

The V gene is TRBV28, the J gene TRBJ1-6; D remains unclear. This CDR3 has 13 residues. From germline, CDR1 is MDHEN and CDR2 SYDVKM. V lost 2 bases and J lost 9, with 8 bases in between. CDR3 protein: CASSLVGRSPLHF. As DNA, the CDR3 is TGTGCCAGCAGTTTAGTGGGCCGTTCACCCCTCCACTTT.

Comment on this clone: Within the sample, other DNA sequences also encode this same CDR3. The rearrangement joins TRBV18 to TRBJ2-3; D is ambiguous. Germline CDR1 and CDR2: KGHSH and LQKENI. Trimming cost V 3 bases and J 4 bases, with 2 bases left between them. The CDR3 loop spans 11 amino acids. The CDR3 sequence is CASSPSDTQYF. CDR3 nucleotide sequence: TGTGCCAGCTCACCCTCAGATACGCAGTATTTT.

J is TRBJ2-1 and V is TRBV11-2; 11 positions match TRBD2. Germline V gives CDR1 SGHAT, CDR2 FQNNGV. V shed 4 bases and J 5 bases; nucleotides not matched to a gene: 13. The CDR3 is 18 residues long. CDR3 loop: CASSSLHSLAGVNNEQFF. In DNA form, the CDR3 reads TGTGCCAGCAGCTCCCTCCACTCACTAGCGGGAGTAAACAATGAGCAGTTCTTC. The whole variable domain, filled in from reference TRBV11-2 and TRBJ2-1, reads EAGVAQSPRYKIIEKRQSVAFWCNPISGHATLYWYQQILGQGPKLLIQFQNNGVVDDSQLPKDRFSAERLKGVDSTLKIQPAKLEDSAVYLCASSSLHSLAGVNNEQFFGPGTRLTVL.

This chain links TRBV19 with TRBJ2-5; maybe TRBD1 (6 bases). In germline, CDR1 is LNHDA, CDR2 SQIVND (reference sequence). CDR3 size: 13 residues. Trimming cost V 8 bases and J 3 bases, with 13 bases left between them. The CDR3 reads CASGRAGEETQYF. In DNA, the CDR3 is TGTGCCAGTGGTAGGGCAGGGGAAGAGACCCAGTACTTC.

V usage is TRBV7-6 and J usage is TRBJ2-2; the D is unclear. The germline V and J ends were trimmed by 4 bases and 2 bases, with 8 bases remaining between them. The CDR3 is 14 amino acids. Germline values: CDR1 SGHVS, CDR2 FNYEAQ. CDR3 region: CASSSVLNTGELFF. The CDR3 coding sequence is TGTGCCAGCAGCTCCGTATTAAACACCGGGGAGCTGTTTTTT.